One sample yielded the 19 T cell receptor beta chains listed below, sequenced in a study of CXCR3-negative and CXCR3-positive naive CD8 T cells. Preparation of TRB cDNA libraries relied on 5' RACE carrying UMI labels. TCRdb reprocessed the 5' RACE reads and reports one entry per CDR3 protein, with no DNA. The repertoire table contains about 62,000 distinct CDR3 sequences. The specimen sequenced was naive CXCR3- CD8+ T cells from blood. Indicated subset: CD45RO-CCR7+CD27+CD95- naive CD8+ T cells lacking CXCR3 (TNR3-). The receptors originated from a human donor in good health. Some clones in this sample may be carry-over from other donors' samples.

The CDR3 protein is CSASPQGTQGEQYF. This chain connects TRBV20-1 to TRBJ2-7; as DNA is missing, the TRBD1 call by TCRdb cannot be tested. The CDR3 totals 14 residues. The V gene's germline CDR1 is DFQATT and CDR2 SNEGSKA (reference sequence).

The chain joins TRBV19 to TRBJ1-1. The germline gives CDR1 LNHDA, CDR2 SQIVND (reference sequence). The CDR3 contains 12 residues. The CDR3 loop is CASSMWGTEAFF.

This chain joins TRBV27 and TRBJ1-1; TCRdb outputs TRBD1, but without DNA this stays unchecked. The CDR3 has 17 amino acids. Germline V gene sequence: CDR1 MNHEY, CDR2 SMNVEV (reference sequence). CDR3 amino acids: CASSLFGGGNKNTEAFF.

The chain couples TRBV6-2 or TRBV6-3 to TRBJ2-1; with no DNA, the TCRdb D assignment of TRBD1 cannot be verified. CDR1 is MNHEY and CDR2 is SVGEGT in the germline V gene. CDR3 size: 15 residues. The CDR3 region is CASSYGASSYNEQFF.

The J gene is TRBJ1-2, the V gene TRBV29-1. Germline CDR1 is SQVTM and CDR2 is ANQGSEA. This CDR3 has 12 amino acids. The CDR3 spells CSVEVPWDGYTF.

V usage is TRBV7-6 and J usage is TRBJ2-7; TCRdb selects TRBD1, and the lack of DNA leaves this call unchecked. Germline loops: CDR1 SGHVS, CDR2 FNYEAQ. This CDR3 comprises 14 residues. CDR3: CASSSARQGYEQYF.

The V gene is TRBV20-1, the J gene TRBJ1-1; TCRdb's D call of TRBD1 is untestable without DNA. The germline gives CDR1 DFQATT, CDR2 SNEGSKA (reference sequence). This CDR3 region has 16 residues. CDR3 sequence reads: CSAPQGQGPADTEAFF.

This chain uses TRBV25-1 with TRBJ1-1. The CDR3 has 13 residues. CDR1 and CDR2 from the germline V gene are MGHDK and SYGVNS. CDR3 region: CASSESGYTEAFF.

This chain joins TRBV5-1 and TRBJ2-1; the TCRdb call, TRBD1, lacks DNA for checking. Germline V gene sequence: CDR1 SGHRS, CDR2 YFSETQ. The CDR3 contains 14 residues. CDR3 amino acids: CASSSAGAYNEQFF.

The chain is built from TRBV19 and TRBJ2-1; TCRdb indicates TRBD1, and absent DNA this call remains unverified. The CDR3 is 15 amino acids. Germline CDR1 and CDR2: LNHDA and SQIVND (reference sequence). CDR3 residues: CASSIRLAGTNEQFF.

This sequence joins TRBV6-4 and TRBJ1-1. CDR3 length: 13 amino acids. CDR1 is MRHNA and CDR2 is SNTAGT in the germline V gene. The CDR3: CASSPRPNTEAFF.

The chain combines TRBV27 with TRBJ1-2; the TCRdb call, TRBD1, lacks DNA for checking. The CDR3 has 14 amino acids. The germline CDR1 and CDR2 sequences are MNHEY and SMNVEV (reference sequence). CDR3 residues: CASSFSQGDYGYTF.

The chain employs TRBV30 and TRBJ2-5; TCRdb's assignment of TRBD2 cannot be checked, as there is no DNA. This CDR3 is 15 amino acids long. Germline V lookup: CDR1 GTSNPN, CDR2 SVGIG (reference sequence). CDR3 in amino acids: CASGHPSGGEETQYF.

The rearrangement joins TRBV20-1 to TRBJ1-1; the TCRdb call, TRBD1, lacks DNA for checking. There are 13 residues in the CDR3. Germline V gene data show CDR1 as DFQATT and CDR2 as SNEGSKA (reference sequence). CDR3 residues: CSARPPGTTEAFF.

The V gene is TRBV25-1, the J gene TRBJ2-2. This CDR3 region has 13 residues. Germline V gene lookup returns CDR1 MGHDK and CDR2 SYGVNS. The CDR3 region is CAADGELGGELFF. Filled out from reference TRBV25-1 and TRBJ2-2, the complete variable domain reads EADIYQTPRYLVIGTGKKITLECSQTMGHDKMYWYQQDPGMELHLIHYSYGVNSTEKGDLSSESTVSRIRTEHFPLTLESARPSHTSQYLCAADGELGGELFFGEGSRLTVL.

The chain recombines TRBV4-2 with TRBJ2-1; there is no DNA to check the TCRdb D call of TRBD1. This CDR3 is built from 17 residues. Germline V gene lookup returns CDR1 LGHNA and CDR2 YNFKEQ. The CDR3 here is CASSQDERTAIGNEQFF.

The chain carries TRBV30 and TRBJ1-1; without DNA, the TCRdb call of TRBD1 cannot be checked. Germline V lookup: CDR1 GTSNPN, CDR2 SVGIG (reference sequence). The CDR3 runs to 14 residues. CDR3 loop: CACSQGLQGTEAFF.

The chain recombines TRBV13 with TRBJ2-7; absent DNA, TCRdb's TRBD1 call cannot be checked. The CDR3 loop spans 16 amino acids. In germline, CDR1 is PRHDT, CDR2 FYEKMQ (reference sequence). CDR3 protein: CASSLQTGTSRRQQYF.

V and J are TRBV5-1 and TRBJ2-7. CDR1 is SGHRS, CDR2 YFSETQ, per germline. This CDR3 is built from 15 residues. This CDR3 is CASSLEAASSYEQYF.